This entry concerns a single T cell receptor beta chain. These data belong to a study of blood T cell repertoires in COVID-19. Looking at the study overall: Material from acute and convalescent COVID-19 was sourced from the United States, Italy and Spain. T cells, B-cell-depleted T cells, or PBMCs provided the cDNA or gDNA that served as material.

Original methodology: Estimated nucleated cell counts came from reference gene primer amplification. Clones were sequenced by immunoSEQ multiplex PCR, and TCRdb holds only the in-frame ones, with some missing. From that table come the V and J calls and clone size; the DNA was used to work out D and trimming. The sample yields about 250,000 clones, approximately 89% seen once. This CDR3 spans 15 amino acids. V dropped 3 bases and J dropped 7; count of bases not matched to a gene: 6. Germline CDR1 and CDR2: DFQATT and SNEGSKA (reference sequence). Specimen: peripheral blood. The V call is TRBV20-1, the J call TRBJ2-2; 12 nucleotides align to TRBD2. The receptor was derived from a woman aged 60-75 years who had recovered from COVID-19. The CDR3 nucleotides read TGCAGTGCTAGTCGGACTAGCGGGGTAGGCGGGGAGCTGTTTTTT. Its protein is CSASRTSGVGGELFF.